Below, one T cell receptor (beta chain) is given with its context. Original methodology: For nucleated cells, counts were estimated from reference gene primer amplification. Generated by immunoSEQ multiplex PCR, the TCRdb table keeps only in-frame clones and is missing some. V and J calls and clone size are as listed in that table; D and trimming were resolved from the DNA. The sample shows roughly 460,000 clones, roughly 90% of them seen only once. One Seattle source followed patients from active infection through their disease course. This sample is part of a study of blood T cell repertoires in COVID-19. Study summary: Acute and convalescent COVID-19 specimens originated in the United States, Italy and Spain.

Germline assignment: CDR1 KGHSH and CDR2 LQKENI. The CDR3 is made up of 13 amino acids. The V gene end was trimmed by 6 bases and the J gene end by 7 bases; junction bases not matched to a gene: 4. Sequenced material: peripheral blood. The chain combines TRBV18 with TRBJ2-1, with TRBD1 matching over 9 bases. The origin of this receptor is a man aged 18 to 30 with COVID-19, enrolled during active disease. CDR3 residues: CASSGTGSNEQFF. The CDR3, as DNA: TGTGCCAGCTCCGGGACAGGGAGTAATGAGCAGTTCTTC.